Below are 27 T cell receptor beta chains sequenced from a single sample in a study of blood T cell repertoires in COVID-19. Using immunoSEQ multiplex PCR, the repertoire was profiled, and TCRdb retains in-frame clones only, with some absent. The top ten hold over 4% of the sample, which has about 330,000 clones, 87% seen once. The sequenced material came from PBMCs or T cells enriched from blood (not recorded which). Receptors originate from a woman in her 30s who had recovered from COVID-19.

The rearrangement joins TRBV29-1 to TRBJ2-1; D possibly corresponds to TRBD2 (7 bases). The CDR3 runs to 14 residues. Germline CDR1 and CDR2: SQVTM and ANQGSEA. Trimming cost V 6 bases and J 1 base, with 13 bases left between them. CDR3 region: CSVWGGPSYNEQFF. In DNA form, the CDR3 reads TGCAGCGTGTGGGGGGGCCCTTCCTACAATGAGCAGTTCTTC.

The CDR3 protein is CASSITGGEGAFF. In DNA, the CDR3 is TGTGCCAGTAGTATAACAGGGGGCGAGGGAGCTTTCTTT. This chain joins TRBV19 and TRBJ1-1; 9 bases are a match to TRBD1. V lost 2 bases to trimming and J lost 10 bases; unmatched junction nucleotides: 5. The CDR3 is made up of 13 amino acids. Germline loops: CDR1 LNHDA, CDR2 SQIVND (reference sequence). Together with reference TRBV19 and TRBJ1-1, the CDR3 gives the full variable domain: DGGITQSPKYLFRKEGQNVTLSCEQNLNHDAMYWYRQDPGQGLRLIYYSQIVNDFQKGDIAEGYSVSREKKESFPLTVTSAQKNPTAFYLCASSITGGEGAFFGQGTRLTVV.

V usage is TRBV18 and J usage is TRBJ2-5; D call uncertain. The CDR3 contains 16 residues. V lost 2 bases and J 4 bases, leaving 17 bases between the germline ends. CDR1 is KGHSH, CDR2 LQKENI, per germline. Here the CDR3 reads CASSPGYAGSAETQYF. The CDR3 nucleotides are TGTGCCAGCTCACCAGGTTACGCCGGGTCTGCAGAGACCCAGTACTTC. The full variable domain, with the rest looked up from reference TRBV18 and TRBJ2-5, is NAGVMQNPRHLVRRRGQEARLRCSPMKGHSHVYWYRQLPEEGLKFMVYLQKENIIDESGMPKERFSAEFPKEGPSILRIQQVVRGDSAAYFCASSPGYAGSAETQYFGPGTRLLVL.

Only a few counts were recorded for this clone. The rearrangement links TRBV10-3 to TRBJ2-7; 7 nucleotides match TRBD1. Trimming removed 7 bases from V and 2 bases from J; junction bases left unmatched: 11. The CDR3 covers 15 residues. Germline values: CDR1 ENHRY, CDR2 SYGVKD. CDR3 region: CAIKDETGNPYEQYF. The CDR3 coding sequence is TGTGCCATCAAAGACGAGACAGGGAATCCCTACGAGCAGTACTTC.

J is TRBJ2-7 and V is TRBV28; 12 bases match TRBD1. Germline V lookup: CDR1 MDHEN, CDR2 SYDVKM. V lost 7 bases and J lost 5; bases outside the gene matches: 9. This CDR3 comprises 15 residues. Written as DNA, the CDR3 is TGTGCCAGCACCTTAGGGGGACAGGGGGCCCACGAGCAGTACTTC. Residues: CASTLGGQGAHEQYF.

CDR3 nucleotides: TGTGCCAGCAGCTTGAAAAGCGATATCTCTGCCAAAAACATTCAGTACTTC. It specifies CASSLKSDISAKNIQYF. The chain has TRBV7-9 and TRBJ2-4; no firm D call. The CDR3 totals 17 residues. Trimming left V 3 bases short and J 1 base short, with 16 bases between. Germline V gene data show CDR1 as SEHNR and CDR2 as FQNEAQ (reference sequence).

The chain links TRBV5-6 to TRBJ1-2; D is unresolved. This CDR3 comprises 13 residues. Germline lookup yields CDR1 SGHDT and CDR2 YYEEEE. Trimming left V 1 base short and J 8 bases short, with 12 bases between. This CDR3 is CASSLITTRGYTF. CDR3 DNA sequence: TGTGCCAGCAGCTTGATAACTACTCGGGGCTACACCTTC.

The chain recombines TRBV7-2 with TRBJ1-1; no firm D call. With 0 bases removed from V and 3 bases from J, the gap between germline ends came to 11 bases. Germline V gene data show CDR1 as SGHTA and CDR2 as FQGNSA. This CDR3 comprises 15 residues. The CDR3 sequence: CASSLALGRYTEAFF. In nucleotides, the CDR3 is TGTGCCAGCAGCTTAGCTCTCGGGAGGTACACTGAAGCTTTCTTT.

This chain uses TRBV19 with TRBJ1-2; the match to TRBD1 covers 9 bases. J was trimmed by 6 bases and V by 7 bases; bases with no gene match: 6. Per germline, CDR1 LNHDA and CDR2 SQIVND (reference sequence). This CDR3 region has 13 residues. The CDR3: CASTRTGVNGYTF. CDR3 nucleotide sequence: TGTGCCAGTACTAGGACAGGGGTGAATGGCTACACCTTC.

The V call is TRBV5-1, the J call TRBJ1-1; a possible D gene is TRBD1 (5 bases). CDR1 is SGHRS and CDR2 is YFSETQ in the germline V gene. The CDR3 length is 14 residues. The V and J ends lost 0 bases and 1 base respectively, with 7 bases between them. CDR3 sequence reads: CASSLGQWNTEAFF. CDR3 coding DNA: TGCGCCAGCAGCTTGGGACAGTGGAACACTGAAGCTTTCTTT.

The rearrangement uses TRBV30 and TRBJ1-1; TRBD1 matches 8 bases. Germline assignment: CDR1 GTSNPN and CDR2 SVGIG (reference sequence). This CDR3 has 15 amino acids. After removal of 4 bases from V and 0 bases from J, the junction contained 7 bases not matched to a gene. The CDR3 reads CAWTIGTGMNTEAFF. The CDR3 coding sequence is TGTGCCTGGACGATCGGGACAGGCATGAACACTGAAGCTTTCTTT.

CDR3 in DNA: TGTGCCAGCAGCTCCCAGGGCAATGAGCAGTTCTTC. This encodes CASSSQGNEQFF. The chain couples TRBV11-2 to TRBJ2-1; D is perhaps TRBD1 (5 bases). This CDR3 has 12 residues. The V gene lost 4 bases and the J gene lost 6 bases, with 7 bases spanning the gap. Germline CDR1 SGHAT, CDR2 FQNNGV.

The chain links TRBV4-1 to TRBJ2-2; 9 bases fit TRBD1. Germline V gives CDR1 MGHRA, CDR2 YSYEKL. V was clipped by 4 bases and J by 4 bases; unmatched bases: 13. CDR3 length equals 18 residues. DNA of the CDR3: TGCGCCAGCAGCCGGGGGGGACAGGGATATCTTACCACCGGGGAGCTGTTTTTT. It is translated as CASSRGGQGYLTTGELFF.

In its sample, this clone was seen once. V usage is TRBV4-1 and J usage is TRBJ2-7; D is uncertain. This CDR3 is 12 amino acids long. V dropped 3 bases and J dropped 6 bases, with 9 bases sitting between them. CDR1 and CDR2 (germline): MGHRA, YSYEKL. CDR3 sequence reads: CASSQLVGEQYF. DNA of the CDR3: TGCGCCAGCAGCCAGTTAGTCGGCGAGCAGTACTTC.

The chain links TRBV7-9 to TRBJ2-3; unclear D gene. This CDR3 is 11 amino acids long. Germline assignment: CDR1 SEHNR and CDR2 FQNEAQ (reference sequence). V was pared by 10 bases and J by 1 base, with 6 bases between. The CDR3 DNA reads TGTGCCACATCGGGCACAGATACGCAGTATTTT. Its translation: CATSGTDTQYF. The full variable domain, with the rest looked up from reference TRBV7-9 and TRBJ2-3, is DTGVSQNPRHKITKRGQNVTFRCDPISEHNRLYWYRQTLGQGPEFLTYFQNEAQLEKSRLLSDRFSAERPKGSFSTLEIQRTEQGDSAMYLCATSGTDTQYFGPGTRLTVL.

The chain recombines TRBV6-2 or TRBV6-3 with TRBJ2-3; D unclear. Germline lookup yields CDR1 MNHEY and CDR2 SVGEGT. CDR3 length: 12 residues. Trimming removed 2 bases at V and 6 bases at J, with 6 bases between. The CDR3 sequence is CASSYAWDTQYF. The CDR3 DNA follows: TGTGCCAGCAGTTACGCGTGGGATACGCAGTATTTT.

The rearrangement uses TRBV3-1 (or the pseudogene TRBV3-2) and TRBJ1-2, with a tentative D call TRBD1 (5 bases). V was trimmed by 3 bases and J by 7 bases, leaving 12 bases between them. This CDR3 has 13 amino acids. Germline-derived CDR1 and CDR2 are LGHDT and YNNKEL (reference sequence). CDR3 bases: TGTGCCAGCAGCCAGGGGCGGGGGTTTGGCTACACCTTC. Translating gives CASSQGRGFGYTF.

The gene calls are TRBV6-5 and TRBJ1-1; 9 bases fit TRBD1. The CDR3 runs 15 residues. Trimming removed 6 bases from V and 2 bases from J; junction bases left unmatched: 7. The germline CDR1 and CDR2 sequences are MNHEY and SVGAGI. The chain's CDR3 is CASRTGTGTNTEAFF. The CDR3 DNA reads as TGTGCCAGCAGAACCGGGACAGGGACAAACACTGAAGCTTTCTTT.

The chain carries TRBV19 and TRBJ2-1; 7 bases map to TRBD2. V lost 5 bases to trimming and J lost 4 bases; unmatched junction nucleotides: 2. The CDR3 sequence is 13 residues long. Germline loops: CDR1 LNHDA, CDR2 SQIVND (reference sequence). This CDR3 is CASSPGRYNEQFF. The CDR3 DNA follows: TGTGCCAGTAGTCCCGGGAGGTACAATGAGCAGTTCTTC.

A single count supports this clone. J is TRBJ1-4 and V is TRBV5-5, with TRBD1 matching 7 bases. This CDR3 comprises 14 residues. The V segment lost 3 bases and the J segment 6 bases; nucleotides outside the gene matches: 5. Per germline, CDR1 SGHKS and CDR2 YYEKEE (reference sequence). The CDR3 loop is CASSSRTGYEKLFF. CDR3 DNA: TGTGCCAGCAGCTCGAGGACAGGCTATGAAAAACTGTTTTTT. Complete variable domain (other parts from reference TRBV5-5 and TRBJ1-4): DAGVTQSPTHLIKTRGQQVTLRCSPISGHKSVSWYQQVLGQGPQFIFQYYEKEERGRGNFPDRFSARQFPNYSSELNVNALLLGDSALYLCASSSRTGYEKLFFGSGTQLSVL.

Of note for this clone: Other DNA sequences in the same sample also yield this CDR3. The V and J genes are TRBV6-5 and TRBJ1-5, with 8 bases aligning to TRBD1. Germline lookup yields CDR1 MNHEY and CDR2 SVGAGI. The CDR3 spans 12 residues. Unmatched junction bases numbered 2, after V lost 6 bases and J lost 7 bases. The CDR3 sequence is CASSPGGQPQHF. The CDR3 DNA follows: TGTGCCAGCAGCCCAGGGGGCCAGCCCCAGCATTTT.

J is TRBJ1-5 and V is TRBV27, with D uncertain. The CDR3 is made up of 12 amino acids. From germline, CDR1 is MNHEY and CDR2 SMNVEV (reference sequence). V lost 3 bases to trimming and J lost 3 bases, with 3 bases between them. The CDR3 here is CASSFINQPQHF. CDR3 bases: TGTGCCAGCAGTTTTATCAATCAGCCCCAGCATTTT.

The chain links TRBV5-1 to TRBJ1-4; the match to TRBD1 covers 8 bases. The germline V gene encodes CDR1 SGHRS and CDR2 YFSETQ. Trimming at V came to 4 bases and at J to 7 bases, leaving 12 bases not matched to a gene. The CDR3 totals 16 residues. CDR3: CASSQFPGGAGEKLFF. In DNA, the CDR3 is TGCGCCAGCAGCCAATTTCCAGGGGGCGCAGGTGAAAAACTGTTTTTT.

The chain uses TRBV25-1 and TRBJ1-6, with 7 bases lining up with TRBD1. CDR3 length: 13 residues. CDR1 and CDR2 (germline): MGHDK, SYGVNS. The J segment lost 9 bases and the V segment lost 9 bases, leaving 8 bases of the junction unmatched. For the CDR3, the DNA is TGTGCCAGTAGACAGGGAAGGGCTTCACCCCTCCACTTT. It translates to CASRQGRASPLHF.

The V and J genes are TRBV9 and TRBJ2-5; a weak D match, TRBD2 (6 bases). Germline CDR1 is SGDLS and CDR2 is YYNGEE. The V gene lost 3 bases and the J gene lost 7 bases, with 19 bases spanning the gap. This CDR3 region has 15 residues. CDR3 residues: CASSGGTLPGGTQYF. CDR3 coding DNA: TGTGCCAGCAGCGGCGGGACGCTCCCCGGCGGGACCCAGTACTTC.

The chain combines TRBV5-1 with TRBJ1-1; 7 nucleotides agree with TRBD1. V dropped 4 bases and J dropped 7; count of bases not matched to a gene: 13. The CDR3 has 15 amino acids. In germline, CDR1 is SGHRS, CDR2 YFSETQ. The DNA of the CDR3 is TGCGCCAGCAGCATCTTCACGGGACAGCCGATTGAAGCTTTCTTT. Translated, it gives CASSIFTGQPIEAFF.

The rearrangement uses TRBV5-6 and TRBJ1-5; D uncertain. Germline values: CDR1 SGHDT, CDR2 YYEEEE. CDR3 length equals 15 residues. The V end lost 2 bases, the J end lost 4 bases, and 13 bases lay between the germline ends. The CDR3: CASSFGSAGNQPQHF. CDR3 coding DNA: TGTGCCAGCAGCTTCGGCAGCGCCGGGAATCAGCCCCAGCATTTT. Filled out from reference TRBV5-6 and TRBJ1-5, the complete variable domain reads DAGVTQSPTHLIKTRGQQVTLRCSPKSGHDTVSWYQQALGQGPQFIFQYYEEEERQRGNFPDRFSGHQFPNYSSELNVNALLLGDSALYLCASSFGSAGNQPQHFGDGTRLSIL.